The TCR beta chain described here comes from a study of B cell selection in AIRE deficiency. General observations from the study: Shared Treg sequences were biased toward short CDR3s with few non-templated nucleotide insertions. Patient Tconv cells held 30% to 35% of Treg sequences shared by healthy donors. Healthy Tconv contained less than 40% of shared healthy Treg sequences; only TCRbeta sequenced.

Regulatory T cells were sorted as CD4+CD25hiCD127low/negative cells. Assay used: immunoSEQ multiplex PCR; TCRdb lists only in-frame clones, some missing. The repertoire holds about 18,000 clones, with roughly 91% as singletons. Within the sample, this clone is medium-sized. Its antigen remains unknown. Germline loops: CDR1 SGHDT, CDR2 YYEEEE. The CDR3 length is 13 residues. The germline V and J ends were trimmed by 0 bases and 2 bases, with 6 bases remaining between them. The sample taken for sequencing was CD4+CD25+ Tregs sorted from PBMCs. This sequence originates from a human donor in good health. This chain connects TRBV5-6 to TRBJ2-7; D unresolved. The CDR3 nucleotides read TGTGCCAGCAGCTTGGACGAAGCCTACGAGCAGTACTTC. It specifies CASSLDEAYEQYF.